The 26 T cell receptor beta chains below were found in one sample sequenced in a study of T-cell reconstitution after alpha-beta-depleted transplantation in children. Unique molecular identifiers were built into the TCRbeta library. MiXCR, run by TCRdb on the PCR reads, gives a single entry per CDR3 protein. Among a few hundred thousand distinct CDR3 sequences listed, roughly 10% were seen once. The sequencing here drew on PBMCs from the stem cell graft donor, taken from the stem cell graft. The receptors originated from a human donor who donated a stem cell graft to a child with acute myeloid leukemia.

This clonotype showed up just a few times. This chain uses TRBV2 with TRBJ2-1, with 10 bases matching TRBD1. The CDR3 runs 13 residues. The V and J ends lost 11 bases and 7 bases, in that order; junction bases with no gene match: 8. CDR1 SNHLY and CDR2 FYNNEI come from the germline V gene. Here the CDR3 reads CAGDRTGGNEQFF. CDR3 nucleotide sequence: TGTGCCGGGGACAGGACAGGGGGGAATGAGCAGTTCTTC.

This clonotype has a count of ten or more. CDR3 coding DNA: TGTGCCAGCAGCTTAGAGGCCTACGAGCAGTACTTC. Translation: CASSLEAYEQYF. The chain combines TRBV7-9 with TRBJ2-7; D is undetermined. This CDR3 is built from 12 residues. Germline V gives CDR1 SEHNR, CDR2 FQNEAQ (reference sequence). Trimming stripped 1 base from V and 2 bases from J, with 3 bases between.

The sample holds many counts of this clonotype. The chain carries TRBV12-3 or TRBV12-4 and TRBJ2-5, with 8 bases lining up with TRBD2. The CDR3 contains 15 residues. The junction had 3 bases not matched to a gene; V was cut back by 3 bases and J by 0 bases. The DNA of the CDR3 is TGTGCCAGCAGTTTCGAACTAGCGGACCAAGAGACCCAGTACTTC. It translates to CASSFELADQETQYF.

This chain uses TRBV7-9 with TRBJ2-7; the match to TRBD2 covers 12 bases. Germline V lookup: CDR1 SEHNR, CDR2 FQNEAQ (reference sequence). Trimming removed 4 bases from V and 6 bases from J; junction bases left unmatched: 13. CDR3 length: 17 residues. In DNA form, the CDR3 reads TGTGCCAGCAGCTCCTCTAGCGGGAGGGCCGTAAGCTCCGAGCAGTACTTC. Amino acid sequence: CASSSSSGRAVSSEQYF. Variable domain in full (rest from reference TRBV7-9 and TRBJ2-7): DTGVSQNPRHKITKRGQNVTFRCDPISEHNRLYWYRQTLGQGPEFLTYFQNEAQLEKSRLLSDRFSAERPKGSFSTLEIQRTEQGDSAMYLCASSSSSGRAVSSEQYFGPGTRLTVT.

This clonotype was recorded many times. A read error may produce the germline difference seen at one junction end. The chain joins TRBV5-1 to TRBJ2-1; no firm D call. The CDR3 is 12 residues long. Germline CDR1 reads SGHRS; CDR2 reads YFSETQ. The CDR3 sequence is CASSPSHNEQFF. The CDR3, as DNA: TGCGCCAGCAGCCCCTCCCACAATGAGCAGTTCTTC.

V is TRBV12-3 or TRBV12-4 and J is TRBJ2-5; 7 bases are a match to TRBD1. The CDR3 runs to 16 residues. Trimming at V came to 5 bases and at J to 5 bases, leaving 14 bases not matched to a gene. The CDR3 bases are TGTGCCAGCAGTGCGTCGGCAGGGGGTTTGGAGGAGACCCAGTACTTC. This encodes CASSASAGGLEETQYF.

This clonotype was recorded a few times. The V and J genes are TRBV6-5 and TRBJ1-5; 7 bases match TRBD1. V shed 0 bases, J shed 3 bases, and the junction held 2 bases outside the gene matches. This CDR3 spans 15 amino acids. The germline V gene encodes CDR1 MNHEY and CDR2 SVGAGI. CDR3 sequence (DNA): TGTGCCAGCAGTTACTCAGGGACAGACAATCAGCCCCAGCATTTT. The encoded protein is CASSYSGTDNQPQHF.

This clonotype occurred many times. The V gene is TRBV4-2, the J gene TRBJ2-7; D is unclear. CDR3 length: 15 amino acids. Trimming cost V 1 base and J 0 bases, with 10 bases left between them. Germline V gene lookup returns CDR1 LGHNA and CDR2 YNFKEQ. As DNA, the CDR3 is TGTGCCAGCAGCCAAGGTCCCGAGAACTCCTACGAGCAGTACTTC. Translated, it gives CASSQGPENSYEQYF.

The table lists this clonotype with a few counts. The V and J genes are TRBV6-2 or TRBV6-3 and TRBJ1-2; D uncertain. CDR1 is MNHEY, CDR2 SVGEGT, per germline. CDR3 length: 11 amino acids. V lost 8 bases and J 4 bases, leaving 8 bases between the germline ends. CDR3 region: CASQSFYGYTF. CDR3 in DNA: TGTGCCAGCCAGAGCTTCTATGGCTACACCTTC.

Only a few counts were recorded for this clonotype. The genes are TRBV12-3 or TRBV12-4 and TRBJ2-3, with D possibly being TRBD2 (6 bases). CDR3 length: 13 residues. Trimming shortened V by 6 bases and J by 6 bases, and 13 bases separated the two germline ends. The CDR3 spells CASRAGLDDTQYF. The CDR3 DNA follows: TGTGCCAGCAGGGCGGGGTTGGATGATACGCAGTATTTT.

This chain links TRBV6-5 with TRBJ1-3; D is possibly TRBD1 (5 bases). The V gene's germline CDR1 is MNHEY and CDR2 SVGAGI. Trimming took off 2 bases at V and 7 bases at J, with 12 bases between the two ends. The CDR3 length is 14 residues. The CDR3 reads CASSYSQGANTIYF. CDR3 DNA: TGTGCCAGCAGTTACAGTCAGGGCGCTAACACCATATATTTT.

V gene TRBV6-1 combines with J gene TRBJ1-5; the D is unclear. Germline V CDR1 and CDR2: MNHNS, SASEGT. The CDR3 consists of 13 residues. Trimming pared 10 bases from V and 0 bases from J, leaving 10 bases between. CDR3 residues: CATEANSNQPQHF. The CDR3 region has the DNA TGTGCCACCGAGGCGAATAGCAATCAGCCCCAGCATTTT.

J is TRBJ2-5 and V is TRBV29-1; TRBD1 matches at 10 bases. This CDR3 spans 15 amino acids. The J segment lost 5 bases and the V segment lost 3 bases, leaving 9 bases of the junction unmatched. Germline CDR1 SQVTM, CDR2 ANQGSEA. The CDR3 protein is CSVEEMTGGDETQYF. In nucleotides, the CDR3 is TGCAGCGTTGAGGAGATGACAGGGGGCGACGAGACCCAGTACTTC.

In its sample, this clonotype was seen many times. The rearrangement joins TRBV12-3 or TRBV12-4 to TRBJ2-6; 7 bases map to TRBD1. V shed 8 bases and J 2 bases; nucleotides not matched to a gene: 3. The CDR3 contains 14 residues. CDR3 protein: CASAQGAGANVLTF. The CDR3 DNA reads as TGTGCCAGCGCCCAGGGGGCTGGGGCCAACGTCCTGACTTTC.

This sequence joins TRBV20-1 and TRBJ1-6, with D possibly being TRBD1 (5 bases). Germline CDR1 is DFQATT and CDR2 is SNEGSKA (reference sequence). V lost 0 bases to trimming and J lost 2 bases, with 14 bases between them. The CDR3 has 17 residues. DNA for the CDR3: TGCAGTGCTAGAGATCTGACAGACAAACCCTATAATTCACCCCTCCACTTT. Translating it yields CSARDLTDKPYNSPLHF.

There are a few counts of this clonotype. The rearrangement joins TRBV20-1 to TRBJ1-1, with D hard to call. The CDR3 is 13 residues long. Trimming pared 5 bases from V and 0 bases from J, leaving 10 bases between. Per germline, CDR1 DFQATT and CDR2 SNEGSKA (reference sequence). The CDR3 is CSARSSLNTEAFF. The CDR3 nucleotides read TGCAGTGCTCGCTCATCGCTGAACACTGAAGCTTTCTTT.

In its sample, this clonotype was seen a few times. The chain carries TRBV7-2 and TRBJ1-4, with a possible D match to TRBD1 (5 bases). This CDR3 region has 14 residues. The germline gives CDR1 SGHTA, CDR2 FQGNSA. V gave up 2 bases and J gave up 7 bases, with 11 bases separating them. CDR3 nucleotide sequence: TGTGCCAGCAGCTTACAGGGAAGTGGTGAAAAACTGTTTTTT. Translation: CASSLQGSGEKLFF.

The chain is built from TRBV24-1 and TRBJ2-2; possibly TRBD1 or TRBD2 for D (6 bases each). CDR1 is KGHDR and CDR2 is SFDVKD in the germline V gene. The CDR3 runs to 13 residues. The germline V and J ends were trimmed by 9 bases and 2 bases, with 9 bases remaining between them. CDR3 loop: CATGGGNTGELFF. CDR3 DNA: TGTGCCACCGGAGGGGGTAACACCGGGGAGCTGTTTTTT.

This clonotype appeared a few times. V and J are TRBV5-6 and TRBJ2-3; 7 bases fit TRBD1. The CDR3 is 15 amino acids. CDR1 and CDR2 (germline): SGHDT, YYEEEE. The trim removed 5 bases at V and 0 bases at J, leaving 6 bases unmatched. The CDR3 region is CASRRTGGSTDTQYF. The CDR3 DNA reads as TGTGCCAGCAGACGGACAGGCGGGAGCACAGATACGCAGTATTTT. The full variable domain, with the rest looked up from reference TRBV5-6 and TRBJ2-3, is DAGVTQSPTHLIKTRGQQVTLRCSPKSGHDTVSWYQQALGQGPQFIFQYYEEEERQRGNFPDRFSGHQFPNYSSELNVNALLLGDSALYLCASRRTGGSTDTQYFGPGTRLTVL.

V usage is TRBV29-1 and J usage is TRBJ2-4; 8 positions agree with TRBD1. Germline values: CDR1 SQVTM, CDR2 ANQGSEA. Trimming at V came to 5 bases and at J to 0 bases, leaving 3 bases not matched to a gene. This CDR3 has 14 residues. CDR3 sequence reads: CSVPDRVAKNIQYF. The CDR3 DNA is TGCAGCGTTCCGGACAGGGTAGCCAAAAACATTCAGTACTTC.

This clonotype was seen more than once but under ten times. The V gene is TRBV5-1, the J gene TRBJ1-2; weak D call: TRBD1 (5 bases). CDR3 size: 13 residues. From germline, CDR1 is SGHRS and CDR2 YFSETQ. V lost 4 bases to trimming and J lost 4 bases, with 11 bases between them. CDR3 sequence (DNA): TGCGCCAGCAGCGTCACAGGTAGCTATGGCTACACCTTC. Translation: CASSVTGSYGYTF.

This clonotype was picked up a small number of times. The chain carries TRBV10-3 and TRBJ2-7; D unresolved. The CDR3 is 12 residues long. Trimming pared 6 bases from V and 6 bases from J, leaving 12 bases between. Germline CDR1 is ENHRY and CDR2 is SYGVKD. The CDR3 DNA reads as TGTGCCATCAGCGCCCCCGGCGGCGAGCAGTACTTC. Translation: CAISAPGGEQYF.

This chain uses TRBV20-1 with TRBJ2-1, with D perhaps matching TRBD1 (6 bases). CDR3 size: 14 residues. Germline-derived CDR1 and CDR2 are DFQATT and SNEGSKA (reference sequence). V was shortened by 3 bases and J by 3 bases, with 12 bases between the two germline ends. The CDR3 DNA reads TGCAGTGCTAGTCGCAGGGGTCACTACAATGAGCAGTTCTTC. Its protein product is CSASRRGHYNEQFF.

This clonotype was counted only a few times. The genes are TRBV5-1 and TRBJ2-2; 14 bases are a match to TRBD2. The CDR3 totals 16 residues. V lost 4 bases to trimming and J lost 7 bases; unmatched junction nucleotides: 6. Germline V gives CDR1 SGHRS, CDR2 YFSETQ. CDR3 in DNA: TGCGCCAGCAGCCAGACTAGCGGGGGGGCCGGCGGGGAGCTGTTTTTT. Protein: CASSQTSGGAGGELFF.

This chain connects TRBV11-2 to TRBJ2-2; TRBD2 matches 7 bases. The CDR3 extends over 18 amino acids. V dropped 2 bases and J dropped 4; count of bases not matched to a gene: 13. The V gene's germline CDR1 is SGHAT and CDR2 FQNNGV. The CDR3 reads CASSLKGTNGGSTGELFF. The CDR3 bases are TGTGCCAGCAGCTTAAAAGGGACTAACGGGGGTTCCACCGGGGAGCTGTTTTTT.

This clonotype was counted a few times. The rearrangement uses TRBV5-1 and TRBJ2-1, with 14 bases matching TRBD2. This CDR3 has 16 amino acids. From germline, CDR1 is SGHRS and CDR2 YFSETQ. V trimming: 4 bases; J trimming: 7 bases; junction bases outside the gene matches: 7. CDR3 sequence: CASSPLGTSGRNEQFF. DNA for the CDR3: TGCGCCAGCAGCCCCCTGGGGACTAGCGGGAGAAATGAGCAGTTCTTC.